These 19 T cell receptor beta chains originate from one sample sequenced in a study of shared clonotypes between healthy human individuals. Using immunoSEQ multiplex PCR, the repertoire was profiled, and TCRdb retains in-frame clones only, with some absent. This repertoire shows 490,000 or so clones, around 78% found once; its top ten account for 10% to 15%. The specimen sequenced was PBMCs. The receptors were sampled from a woman aged 40 to 55 in good health. Some clones in this sample may be carry-over from other donors' samples.

Comment on this clone: At one of its ends the junction is not consistent with the germline gene, which may arise from a read error. The J gene is TRBJ2-2, the V gene TRBV7-7, with D hard to call. The CDR3 contains 13 residues. The germline V gene encodes CDR1 SSHAT and CDR2 FNYEAQ (reference sequence). The CDR3 loop reads CASSPENTGELFF. The CDR3 DNA is TGTGCTAGCAGCCCTGAGAACACCGGGGAGCTGTTTTTT.

The chain joins TRBV4-1 to TRBJ2-7, with TRBD2 matching over 8 bases. Looked up from germline, CDR1 is MGHRA and CDR2 is YSYEKL. Trimming cost V 1 base and J 5 bases; bases outside gene matches: 13. The CDR3 runs to 17 residues. CDR3 sequence: CASSQGGWGLVVHEQYF. The CDR3, as DNA: TGCGCCAGCAGCCAAGGAGGGTGGGGACTAGTGGTCCACGAGCAGTACTTC.

V gene TRBV19 combines with J gene TRBJ1-3, with D unclear. The CDR3 covers 15 residues. The germline CDR1 and CDR2 sequences are LNHDA and SQIVND (reference sequence). The V end lost 7 bases, the J end lost 2 bases, and 15 bases lay between the germline ends. CDR3 bases: TGTGCCAGTACATACGGACCCAATCCTGGAAACACCATATATTTT. It yields the protein CASTYGPNPGNTIYF.

The rearrangement joins TRBV28 to TRBJ1-5; 8 bases map to TRBD1. Germline CDR1 reads MDHEN; CDR2 reads SYDVKM. This CDR3 region has 15 residues. V trimming: 7 bases; J trimming: 4 bases; junction bases outside the gene matches: 9. CDR3 sequence: CASNHRTGKNQPQHF. In DNA form, the CDR3 reads TGTGCCAGCAACCATCGGACAGGGAAAAATCAGCCCCAGCATTTT.

The chain is built from TRBV28 and TRBJ2-5; possible D gene TRBD2, 7 bases. The end of the DNA aligns better with TRBJ2-7, so the J call may be wrong. Per the germline V gene, CDR1 is MDHEN and CDR2 is SYDVKM. The CDR3 is made up of 18 amino acids. The CDR3 DNA follows: TGTGCCAGCAGTACCCTGAGGGGGGGCCCTGGCGTTCCCTACGAGCAGTACTTC. The encoded protein is CASSTLRGGPGVPYEQYF.

V usage is TRBV28 and J usage is TRBJ2-3; the match to TRBD2 covers 7 bases. V was pared by 6 bases and J by 2 bases, with 8 bases of the junction left unmatched. This CDR3 has 15 residues. Germline V CDR1 and CDR2: MDHEN, SYDVKM. The CDR3 sequence: CASRVGGKTTDTQYF. DNA of the CDR3: TGTGCCAGCAGGGTGGGAGGGAAGACCACAGATACGCAGTATTTT.

The chain has TRBV7-9 and TRBJ2-1, with 16 bases matching TRBD2. With 4 bases clipped from V and 9 bases from J, the junction kept 12 bases outside the gene matches. This CDR3 has 18 amino acids. Per the germline V gene, CDR1 is SEHNR and CDR2 is FQNEAQ (reference sequence). The CDR3 region is CASSSGTSGRVLFGEQFF. CDR3 DNA sequence: TGTGCCAGCAGCTCCGGGACTAGCGGGAGGGTCCTATTCGGTGAGCAGTTCTTC.

A few counts support this clone. Other DNA sequences in this specimen translate into the identical CDR3. This chain uses TRBV2 with TRBJ1-5; D is perhaps TRBD1 (6 bases). This CDR3 is 13 amino acids long. Germline V CDR1 and CDR2: SNHLY, FYNNEI. Deletions cut 6 bases from V and 1 base from J, with 7 bases between. CDR3 residues: CASRGQSNQPQHF. DNA for the CDR3: TGTGCCAGCAGAGGACAGAGCAATCAGCCCCAGCATTTT.

The chain recombines TRBV6-4 with TRBJ1-2; D is possibly TRBD1 (6 bases). The length of the CDR3 is 15 residues. The V and J ends lost 3 bases and 5 bases respectively, with 16 bases between them. Germline CDR1 MRHNA, CDR2 SNTAGT. The CDR3 protein is CASSEEPGTLYGYTF. The CDR3 DNA follows: TGTGCCAGCAGTGAAGAGCCAGGGACATTATATGGCTACACCTTC.

This clone was seen a few times. The chain recombines TRBV11-3 with TRBJ2-1; TRBD2 matches 9 bases. The germline V gene encodes CDR1 SGHNT and CDR2 YENEEA. The CDR3 length is 15 residues. The V and J ends lost 0 bases and 4 bases, in that order; junction bases with no gene match: 1. Here the CDR3 DNA reads TGTGCCAGCAGCTTAGAAGCGGGAGGATACAATGAGCAGTTCTTC. It codes for CASSLEAGGYNEQFF.

The chain carries TRBV15 and TRBJ2-3, with a weak D call TRBD2 (7 bases). Germline CDR1 is LNHNV and CDR2 is YYDKDF (reference sequence). The CDR3 runs 15 residues. Trimming removed 8 bases at V and 4 bases at J, with 19 bases between. CDR3 DNA: TGTGCCACCGGCATCGGGGGGCTGGTGTCAGATACGCAGTATTTT. Its translation is CATGIGGLVSDTQYF.

The chain is built from TRBV7-8 and TRBJ2-1, with TRBD2 identical over 14 bases. The V and J ends lost 5 bases and 15 bases, in that order; junction bases with no gene match: 15. The CDR3 contains 16 residues. The germline CDR1 and CDR2 sequences are SGHVS and FQNEAQ. CDR3 nucleotides: TGTGCCAGCAGCGGGCAGAGACTAGCGGGAGGGAGGGGTATGTTCTTC. Translation gives CASSGQRLAGGRGMFF. Full variable domain (missing parts from reference TRBV7-8 and TRBJ2-1): GAGVSQSPRYKVAKRGQDVALRCDPISGHVSLFWYQQALGQGPEFLTYFQNEAQLDKSGLPSDRFFAERPEGSVSTLKIQRTQQEDSAVYLCASSGQRLAGGRGMFFGPGTRLTVL.

The CDR3 DNA sequence: TGTGCCAGCAGTTTATTTGGGGCCTCGGACGAGCAGTACTTC. This codes for CASSLFGASDEQYF. J is TRBJ2-7 and V is TRBV27; D is perhaps TRBD1 (5 bases). The CDR3 contains 14 residues. The germline V gene has CDR1 MNHEY and CDR2 SMNVEV (reference sequence). V was cut by 1 base and J by 5 bases, with 12 bases left in between.

This clone was seen a few times. With a much larger clone just one base away, this may be a read error. The chain employs TRBV13 and TRBJ2-1, with D perhaps matching TRBD2 (6 bases). Germline loops: CDR1 PRHDT, CDR2 FYEKMQ (reference sequence). The CDR3 is 14 amino acids. V dropped 1 base and J dropped 2 bases, with 6 bases sitting between them. For the CDR3, the DNA is TGTGCCAGCAGCTTAGCGGGAGCCTACAATGAGCAGTTCTTC. Its protein product is CASSLAGAYNEQFF.

The table lists this clone with a count of one. Just one base apart from a much larger clone, this may be a read error. Additional DNA sequences in this sample encode the identical CDR3. This chain joins TRBV7-2 and TRBJ2-5; D is ambiguous. The CDR3 contains 13 residues. Trimming took 1 base from V and 5 from J, leaving 8 bases between them. Looked up from germline, CDR1 is SGHTA and CDR2 is FQGNSA. DNA of the CDR3: TGTGCCAGCAGCTTAGTAGGTTCGGAGACCCAGTACTTC. It codes for CASSLVGSETQYF.

The table lists this clone with a count of one. The chain carries TRBV6-1 and TRBJ1-2; unclear D gene. Trimming removed 3 bases from V and 3 bases from J, with 5 bases in between. CDR1 and CDR2 from the germline V gene are MNHNS and SASEGT. CDR3 length: 12 residues. CDR3 loop: CASSDRYYGYTF. Written as DNA, the CDR3 is TGTGCCAGCAGTGACCGTTACTATGGCTACACCTTC.

This clone has just a few counts. This chain uses TRBV7-8 with TRBJ2-2, with 12 bases matching TRBD2. The CDR3 is 18 amino acids. J gave up 4 bases and V 3 bases, and 9 bases lay outside the gene matches. CDR1 is SGHVS and CDR2 is FQNEAQ in the germline V gene. The CDR3 DNA sequence: TGTGCCAGCAGCTTGGTAGGACTAGCGGGATCGGGCACCGGGGAGCTGTTTTTT. Amino acids: CASSLVGLAGSGTGELFF.

The V gene is TRBV10-3, the J gene TRBJ2-1; TRBD2 matches at 7 bases. The CDR3 is 17 amino acids. CDR1 is ENHRY, CDR2 SYGVKD, per germline. V lost 0 bases to trimming and J lost 8 bases; unmatched junction nucleotides: 13. The CDR3 nucleotides read TGTGCCATCAGTGAGTCGAAATGGGGGGAGGGCCGCGATGAGCAGTTCTTC. It is translated as CAISESKWGEGRDEQFF.

The sample holds a few counts of this clone. The chain recombines TRBV15 with TRBJ2-3, with a possible D match to TRBD2 (6 bases). With 3 bases removed from V and 4 bases from J, the gap between germline ends came to 17 bases. Germline V gives CDR1 LNHNV, CDR2 YYDKDF (reference sequence). The CDR3 is made up of 16 amino acids. The CDR3 sequence is CATSRDYGTSADTQYF. The CDR3 DNA is TGTGCCACCAGCAGGGACTATGGGACTTCAGCAGATACGCAGTATTTT.